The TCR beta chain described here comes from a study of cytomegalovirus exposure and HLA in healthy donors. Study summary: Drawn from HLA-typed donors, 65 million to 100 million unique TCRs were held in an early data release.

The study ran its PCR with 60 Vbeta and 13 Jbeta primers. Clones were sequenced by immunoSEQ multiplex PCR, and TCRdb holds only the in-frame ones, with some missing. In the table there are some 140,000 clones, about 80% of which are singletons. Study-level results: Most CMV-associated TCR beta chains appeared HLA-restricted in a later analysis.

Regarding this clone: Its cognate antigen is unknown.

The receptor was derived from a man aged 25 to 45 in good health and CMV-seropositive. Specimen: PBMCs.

The CDR3 DNA reads as TGTGCCAGCAGCTTAGAGCCCTGGGCCGAACAAGAGACCCAGTACTTC. It encodes CASSLEPWAEQETQYF. The V call is TRBV11-2, the J call TRBJ2-5; D gene unclear. The V end lost 0 bases, the J end lost 2 bases, and 13 bases lay between the germline ends. From germline, CDR1 is SGHAT and CDR2 FQNNGV. The CDR3 is 16 residues long.